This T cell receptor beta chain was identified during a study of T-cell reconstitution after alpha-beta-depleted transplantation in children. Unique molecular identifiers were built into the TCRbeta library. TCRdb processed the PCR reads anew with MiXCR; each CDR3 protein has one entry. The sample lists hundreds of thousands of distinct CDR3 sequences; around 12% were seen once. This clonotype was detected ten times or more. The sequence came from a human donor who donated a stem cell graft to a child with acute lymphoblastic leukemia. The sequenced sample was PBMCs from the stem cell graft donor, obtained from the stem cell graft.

CDR3 loop: CASSVEDTQYF. CDR3 DNA sequence: TGTGCCAGCAGCGTAGAAGATACGCAGTATTTT. The chain has TRBV2 and TRBJ2-3; D gene uncertain. The CDR3 has 11 amino acids. In germline, CDR1 is SNHLY, CDR2 FYNNEI. V shed 6 bases and J shed 5 bases, with 6 bases lying between them.